Sequencing of this T cell receptor (beta chain) was carried out in a study of blood T cell repertoires in COVID-19. Per the authors' pipeline: Reference gene primer amplification in the assay estimated nucleated cell counts. Data came from immunoSEQ multiplex PCR; TCRdb stores just in-frame clones and leaves some out. V and J calls and clone size come straight from that table; D and trimming were deduced from the DNA. The table records 100,000 to 150,000 clones, less than 90% of them present only once. The germline V gene has CDR1 GTSNPN and CDR2 SVGIG (reference sequence). The CDR3 totals 14 residues. V lost 4 bases and J lost 10; bases outside the gene matches: 10.

Sequencing input: peripheral blood. The chain has TRBV30 and TRBJ1-1, with 12 bases lining up with TRBD1. This TCR came from a man in his sixties with acute or convalescent COVID-19. The CDR3 reads CAWTAGQGAQGAFF. The CDR3 DNA reads TGTGCCTGGACCGCGGGACAGGGGGCCCAAGGAGCTTTCTTT. The complete variable domain, with remaining parts taken from reference TRBV30 and TRBJ1-1, reads SQTIHQWPATLVQPVGSPLSLECTVEGTSNPNLYWYRQAAGRGLQLLFYSVGIGQISSEVPQNLSASRPQDRQFILSSKKLLLSDSGFYLCAWTAGQGAQGAFFGQGTRLTVV.